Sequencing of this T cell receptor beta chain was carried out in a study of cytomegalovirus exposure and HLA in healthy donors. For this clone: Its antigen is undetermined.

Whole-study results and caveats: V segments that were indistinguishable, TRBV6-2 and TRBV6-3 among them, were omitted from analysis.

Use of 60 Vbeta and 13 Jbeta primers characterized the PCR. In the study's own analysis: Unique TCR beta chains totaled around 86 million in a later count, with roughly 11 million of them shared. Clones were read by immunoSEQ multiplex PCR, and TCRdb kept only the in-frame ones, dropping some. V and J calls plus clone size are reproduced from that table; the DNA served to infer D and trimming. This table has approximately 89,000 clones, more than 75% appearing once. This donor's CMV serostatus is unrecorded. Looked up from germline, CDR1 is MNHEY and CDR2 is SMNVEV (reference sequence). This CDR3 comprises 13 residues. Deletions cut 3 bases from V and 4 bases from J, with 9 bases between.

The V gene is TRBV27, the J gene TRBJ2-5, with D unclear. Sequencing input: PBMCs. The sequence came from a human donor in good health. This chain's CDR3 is CASSLLGGETQYF. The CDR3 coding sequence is TGTGCCAGCAGTTTGTTAGGCGGAGAGACCCAGTACTTC.